This entry is about one T cell receptor beta chain. Its antigen is undetermined. Every donor was a healthy person donating bone marrow. This CDR3 is 14 amino acids long. Germline V lookup: CDR1 MDHEN, CDR2 SYDVKM. The sample originates from a study of cytomegalovirus exposure and HLA in healthy donors. Study findings and constraints: Altogether, 160 or so TCR beta chains were recorded as cytomegalovirus-associated.

13 Jbeta primers and 60 Vbeta primers were used for the PCR. The protocol was immunoSEQ multiplex PCR, while the TCRdb copy is restricted to in-frame clones and leaves out a portion. The sample lists about 160,000 clones, about four fifths occurring once. The sample consisted of PBMCs. The chain links TRBV28 to TRBJ2-5, with 9 bases fitting TRBD1. The J call may not be correct, given that the DNA end is closer to TRBJ2-7. The receptor comes from a woman aged 45-65 years in good health and CMV-seronegative. CDR3 residues: CASSSTGGGYEQYF. Here the CDR3 DNA reads TGTGCCAGCAGTTCTACAGGGGGCGGCTACGAGCAGTACTTC.